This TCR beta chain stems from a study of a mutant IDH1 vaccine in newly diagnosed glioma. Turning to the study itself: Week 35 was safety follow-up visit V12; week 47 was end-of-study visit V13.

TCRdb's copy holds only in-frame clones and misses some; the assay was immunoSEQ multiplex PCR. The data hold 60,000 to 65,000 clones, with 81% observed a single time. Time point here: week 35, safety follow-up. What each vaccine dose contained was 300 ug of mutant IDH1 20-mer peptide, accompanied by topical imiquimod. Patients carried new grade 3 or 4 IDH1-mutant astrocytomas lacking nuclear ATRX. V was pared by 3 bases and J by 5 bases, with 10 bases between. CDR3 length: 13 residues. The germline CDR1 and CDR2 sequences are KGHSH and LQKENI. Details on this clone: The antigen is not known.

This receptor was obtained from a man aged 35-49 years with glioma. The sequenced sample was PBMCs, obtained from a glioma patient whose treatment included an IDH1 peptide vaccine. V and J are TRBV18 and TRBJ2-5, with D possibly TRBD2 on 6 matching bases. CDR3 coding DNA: TGTGCCAGCTCACCCCTTCGGGGGGAGACCCAGTACTTC. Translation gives CASSPLRGETQYF.